Given below is one T cell receptor beta chain in context. This sample is drawn from a study of blood T cell repertoires in COVID-19. At the level of the study: Acute-phase and convalescent COVID-19 samples originated in the United States, Italy and Spain. PBMCs, B-cell-depleted T cells, or T cells provided the cDNA or gDNA that made up the material.

The repertoire was sequenced with immunoSEQ multiplex PCR; TCRdb's copy has only in-frame clones and lacks some. The sample shows about 220,000 clones, roughly 89% of them seen only once. Participants came from 24 US areas, aged roughly 18 to 89 years. The TCR comes from a woman aged 25-40 years with acute COVID-19. The sequenced sample consisted of PBMCs or T cells enriched from blood (not recorded which).

CDR3 sequence (DNA): TGTGCGTCAGGTGTGGAGGCCGCCACCGGGGAGCTGTTTTTT. Translation: CASGVEAATGELFF. V is TRBV25-1 and J is TRBJ2-2; the D gene is possibly TRBD2 (5 bases). The germline gives CDR1 MGHDK, CDR2 SYGVNS. The CDR3 contains 14 residues.